This entry lists 11 T cell receptor beta chains sequenced from one sample in a study of T cells in Graves' hyperthyroidism and ophthalmopathy. From RNA transcripts, TCR beta CDR3 regions were amplified. Carried out on the TCR CDR3, a first-round RT-PCR used the HTBI primer set. Each CDR3 protein gets one entry after TCRdb re-called the multiplex PCR reads with MiXCR. The sample contains hundreds of thousands of distinct CDR3 sequences, approximately 15% of which appear only once. The sequencing input was blood. The receptors stem from a woman aged 18-29 years with Graves' hyperthyroidism.

This clonotype has ten or more counts. The gene calls are TRBV30 and TRBJ2-5; D might be TRBD1 or TRBD2, each matching 6 bases. Germline CDR1 GTSNPN, CDR2 SVGIG (reference sequence). The V and J ends lost 4 bases and 6 bases respectively, with 21 bases between them. The CDR3 has 15 residues. The CDR3 DNA reads as TGTGCCTGGACCCCGTCCAGGGGACTGATAAAGACCCAGTACTTC. This sequence encodes CAWTPSRGLIKTQYF. The entire variable domain, with the rest obtained from reference TRBV30 and TRBJ2-5, is as follows: SQTIHQWPATLVQPVGSPLSLECTVEGTSNPNLYWYRQAAGRGLQLLFYSVGIGQISSEVPQNLSASRPQDRQFILSSKKLLLSDSGFYLCAWTPSRGLIKTQYFGPGTRLLVL.

A few counts support this clonotype. The junction departs from germline at one end; a sequencing error may be responsible. This chain links TRBV27 with TRBJ2-7; D is ambiguous. From germline, CDR1 is MNHEY and CDR2 SMNVEV (reference sequence). The CDR3 totals 15 residues. The CDR3 nucleotides read TGTGCCGGCAGTTACTTCGTTTCGGACCCCTACGAGCAGTACTTC. Translation: CAGSYFVSDPYEQYF.

This clonotype was detected many times. The CDR3 loop reads CAWSTASLDREVRDEQYF. CDR3 coding DNA: TGTGCCTGGAGTACAGCCTCCCTGGACAGGGAGGTTAGGGACGAGCAGTACTTC. The chain employs TRBV30 and TRBJ2-7, with 8 bases identical to TRBD1. The trim removed 2 bases at V and 5 bases at J, leaving 20 bases unmatched. CDR3 size: 18 residues. CDR1 is GTSNPN, CDR2 SVGIG, per germline (reference sequence).

This clonotype was seen only a few times. The J gene is TRBJ1-4, the V gene TRBV4-1, with TRBD1 as a possible D gene (6 bases). Trimming removed 3 bases from V and 8 bases from J, with 13 bases in between. CDR1 and CDR2 (germline): MGHRA, YSYEKL. CDR3 length: 14 amino acids. The CDR3 region has the DNA TGCGCCAGCAGCCATTGGGGGGGGCGAGAAAAACTGTTTTTT. Amino acids: CASSHWGGREKLFF.

This clonotype was seen many times. V usage is TRBV2 and J usage is TRBJ2-7; 9 bases align to TRBD1. J was trimmed by 3 bases and V by 10 bases; bases with no gene match: 7. Germline CDR1 and CDR2: SNHLY and FYNNEI. This CDR3 is 13 amino acids long. The CDR3 coding sequence is TGTGCCACCGCCGGGGGACAGGGCTACGAGCAGTACTTC. It translates to CATAGGQGYEQYF.

At least ten counts were recorded for this clonotype. The chain couples TRBV28 to TRBJ1-1, with 7 bases fitting TRBD1. Germline V CDR1 and CDR2: MDHEN, SYDVKM. Trimming removed 7 bases from V and 5 bases from J; junction bases left unmatched: 10. The CDR3 covers 14 residues. CDR3 coding DNA: TGTGCCAGCATCGGGCGGTGGGGACAGACTGAAGCTTTCTTT. This sequence encodes CASIGRWGQTEAFF.

There are many counts of this clonotype. The chain carries TRBV29-1 and TRBJ2-2, with 12 bases fitting TRBD2. CDR1 SQVTM and CDR2 ANQGSEA come from the germline V gene. The ends lost 3 bases at V and 4 bases at J; junction bases unmatched: 9. The CDR3 has 17 residues. DNA of the CDR3: TGCAGCGTTGAGGTACGACTAGCGGGAGTTCGCACCGGGGAGCTGTTTTTT. The encoded protein is CSVEVRLAGVRTGELFF.

V is TRBV4-1 and J is TRBJ1-3; 7 bases map to TRBD1. V shed 1 base and J 0 bases; nucleotides not matched to a gene: 3. The CDR3 runs 16 residues. Germline CDR1 and CDR2: MGHRA and YSYEKL. The CDR3 DNA reads as TGCGCCAGCAGCCAAGTAGGGGACAGCTCTGGAAACACCATATATTTT. Its protein is CASSQVGDSSGNTIYF.

This clonotype was recorded many times. This rearrangement joins TRBV2 to TRBJ2-7; 7 bases map to TRBD2. Germline trimming cut 7 bases from V and 3 bases from J; bases unmatched to any gene: 12. The CDR3 is made up of 15 amino acids. Germline CDR1 SNHLY, CDR2 FYNNEI. The chain's CDR3 is CASKWLADPYYEQYF. The CDR3 region has the DNA TGTGCCAGCAAGTGGCTAGCGGATCCCTACTACGAGCAGTACTTC. The entire variable domain, with the rest obtained from reference TRBV2 and TRBJ2-7, is as follows: EPEVTQTPSHQVTQMGQEVILRCVPISNHLYFYWYRQILGQKVEFLVSFYNNEISEKSEIFDDQFSVERPDGSNFTLKIRSTKLEDSAMYFCASKWLADPYYEQYFGPGTRLTVT.

This chain uses TRBV6-2 or TRBV6-3 with TRBJ1-5; D unclear. Trimming took off 0 bases at V and 5 bases at J, with 20 bases between the two ends. Germline V lookup: CDR1 MNHEY, CDR2 SVGEGT. There are 18 residues in the CDR3. This CDR3 reads CASSYSMINGETDQPQHF. The CDR3 DNA sequence: TGTGCCAGCAGTTACTCGATGATTAATGGGGAAACGGATCAGCCCCAGCATTTT.

This clonotype was picked up one time. V gene TRBV6-1 combines with J gene TRBJ1-2; possible D gene TRBD1, 5 bases. Trimming removed 7 bases at V and 1 base at J, with 7 bases between. The CDR3 spans 12 residues. The germline gives CDR1 MNHNS, CDR2 SASEGT. CDR3 coding DNA: TGTGCCAGCACCGACAGTAACTATGGCTACACCTTC. Translating gives CASTDSNYGYTF.